This TCR beta chain was profiled in a study of blood T cell repertoires in COVID-19. In the study overall: The cDNA or gDNA used as material had been derived from T cells, B-cell-depleted T cells, or PBMCs.

Sequencing was performed with immunoSEQ multiplex PCR; in TCRdb, only in-frame clones are kept and a portion is missing. The sample has under 250,000 clones, 70% to 90% seen once. There are 20 residues in the CDR3. CDR1 and CDR2 (germline): SGHRS, YFSETQ. V shed 0 bases, J shed 0 bases, and the junction held 14 bases outside the gene matches. This clone was counted once. Donors were grouped by their self-reported clinical history. The chain combines TRBV5-1 with TRBJ1-1, with TRBD1 matching 10 bases. Sequencing used PBMCs or T cells enriched from blood (not recorded which). The sequence came from a woman between 45 and 65 years old with acute COVID-19. CDR3 in DNA: TGCGCCAGCAGCTTGGGGACAGGGGGGCCCCCCGTCTTGATGAACACTGAAGCTTTCTTT. This translates into CASSLGTGGPPVLMNTEAFF.